This T cell receptor beta chain emerged from a study of blood T cell repertoires in COVID-19. About the study: Samples came from the United States, Italy and Spain, spanning acute and convalescent COVID-19.

In the authors' workflow: Estimated nucleated cell counts came from reference gene primer amplification. The table came from immunoSEQ multiplex PCR; TCRdb's copy has only in-frame clones and leaves some out. That table is the source of V, J and clone size, and D and trimming were worked out from the DNA. This table holds 95,000 or so clones, about 85% found once. The CDR3 is 11 residues long. Trimming took 2 bases from V and 3 from J, leaving 2 bases between them. Germline CDR1 and CDR2: MNHNS and SASEGT. The chain couples TRBV6-1 to TRBJ2-7; D gene ambiguous. The material sequenced was peripheral blood. The receptor was isolated from a man older than 75 with active or convalescent COVID-19. The CDR3 is CASSERYEQYF. The CDR3 DNA is TGTGCCAGCAGTGAACGCTACGAGCAGTACTTC.